These 11 T cell receptor beta chains were sequenced from one sample in a study of blood T cell repertoires in COVID-19. Sequencing used immunoSEQ multiplex PCR; TCRdb keeps in-frame clones, though not all of them. The table lists over 100,000 clones, just over 85% of them singletons, with 4% to 5.5% in the top ten. Material for sequencing was peripheral blood. All receptors derive from a man between 40 and 49 years old with acute or convalescent COVID-19.

The chain carries TRBV19 and TRBJ1-3; no firm D call. The ends were cut back, 3 bases at V and 0 bases at J, with 12 bases in the middle. From germline, CDR1 is LNHDA and CDR2 SQIVND (reference sequence). CDR3 length: 16 residues. The CDR3: CASSIPGKSSGNTIYF. For the CDR3, the DNA is TGTGCCAGTAGTATCCCCGGGAAAAGCTCTGGAAACACCATATATTTT.

The chain employs TRBV27 and TRBJ2-7, with TRBD1 as a possible D gene (5 bases). The CDR3 length is 13 residues. Trimming cost V 2 bases and J 3 bases, with 8 bases left between them. CDR1 and CDR2 (germline): MNHEY, SMNVEV (reference sequence). This CDR3 is CASSLQGNYEQYF. The CDR3, as DNA: TGTGCCAGCAGTTTACAGGGAAACTACGAGCAGTACTTC.

This chain connects TRBV21-1 to TRBJ2-4; the table calls TRBD1, which could not be checked here. TRBV21-1 is assigned pseudogene status. The CDR3 runs to 15 residues. The CDR3: CASSKALVWGPFGYF. CDR3 sequence (DNA): TGTGCCAGCAGCAAAGCGCTTGTTTGGGGGCCTTTTGGGTACTTC.

The V and J genes are TRBV7-6 and TRBJ2-5; TRBD2 matches 8 bases. V shed 5 bases, J shed 5 bases, and the junction held 13 bases outside the gene matches. From germline, CDR1 is SGHVS and CDR2 FNYEAQ. The CDR3 is 16 residues long. The chain's CDR3 is CASSLSERGGRETQYF. The CDR3 nucleotides read TGTGCCAGCAGCCTAAGCGAACGGGGGGGCCGGGAGACCCAGTACTTC.

The chain employs TRBV19 and TRBJ1-3; no reliable D call. CDR1 and CDR2 (germline): LNHDA, SQIVND (reference sequence). Trimming took 3 bases from V and 6 from J, leaving 12 bases between them. The CDR3 length is 14 residues. The CDR3 coding sequence is TGTGCCAGTAGTATCTTCGGGGTGGAAAACACCATATATTTT. Its translation: CASSIFGVENTIYF.

The chain is built from TRBV4-3 and TRBJ1-6; the D gene is possibly TRBD1 (6 bases). The CDR3 loop spans 14 amino acids. Germline V gene data show CDR1 as LGHNA and CDR2 as YSLEER. V lost 3 bases and J lost 7, with 10 bases in between. This chain's CDR3 is CASSQGTQNSPLHF. The CDR3 coding sequence is TGCGCCAGCAGCCAGGGGACACAGAATTCACCCCTCCACTTT.

V and J are TRBV6-6 and TRBJ1-2, with a tentative D call TRBD1 (5 bases). Germline V gene sequence: CDR1 MNHNY, CDR2 SVGAGI (reference sequence). Trimming cost V 7 bases and J 0 bases, with 15 bases left between them. The CDR3 is 15 residues long. CDR3 bases: TGTGCCAGCATCAAGGGGTCCTTAGCTAACTATGGCTACACCTTC. Translating it yields CASIKGSLANYGYTF.

This chain uses TRBV5-5 with TRBJ1-1; weak D call: TRBD1 (5 bases). This CDR3 region has 15 residues. The V and J ends lost 4 bases and 0 bases respectively, with 13 bases between them. In germline, CDR1 is SGHKS, CDR2 YYEKEE (reference sequence). Here the CDR3 reads CASSQAPGMNTEAFF. CDR3 in DNA: TGTGCCAGCAGCCAGGCCCCAGGGATGAACACTGAAGCTTTCTTT.

The chain is built from TRBV29-1 and TRBJ1-1, with a possible D match to TRBD1 (5 bases). The V end lost 2 bases, the J end lost 0 bases, and 7 bases lay between the germline ends. The CDR3 runs 13 residues. The germline V gene encodes CDR1 SQVTM and CDR2 ANQGSEA. CDR3 in amino acids: CSVEYRMNTEAFF. As DNA, the CDR3 is TGCAGCGTTGAATACAGGATGAACACTGAAGCTTTCTTT.

The chain links TRBV20-1 to TRBJ1-5; 10 nucleotides agree with TRBD1. CDR3 length: 15 residues. The ends lost 3 bases at V and 6 bases at J; junction bases unmatched: 8. Germline lookup yields CDR1 DFQATT and CDR2 SNEGSKA (reference sequence). This CDR3 reads CSASRGDRGFQPQHF. The CDR3 DNA sequence: TGCAGTGCTAGTAGAGGGGACAGGGGATTTCAGCCCCAGCATTTT.

The rearrangement joins TRBV10-3 to TRBJ1-2, with 7 nucleotides matching TRBD1. Germline loops: CDR1 ENHRY, CDR2 SYGVKD. CDR3 length: 13 amino acids. With 6 bases clipped from V and 6 bases from J, the junction kept 7 bases outside the gene matches. The CDR3 here is CAIRPIQGNGYTF. CDR3 in DNA: TGTGCCATCAGACCGATACAGGGGAATGGCTACACCTTC.